A single sample gave rise to the 23 T cell receptor beta chains below, sequenced in a study of control samples from healthy donors and cancer patients. TCRdb keeps only in-frame clones here, not all; method: immunoSEQ multiplex PCR. The sample has about 130,000 clones; about 88% are singletons. Sequencing was done on a sample of blood. The receptors here all came from a man in his forties or fifties in good health.

DNA for the CDR3: TGCGCCAGCAGCTTGGATTCACAGAACACTGAAGCTTTCTTT. This encodes CASSLDSQNTEAFF. The rearrangement links TRBV5-1 to TRBJ1-1; no clear D gene. V lost 0 bases, J lost 1 base, and 7 bases lay in between. Per germline, CDR1 SGHRS and CDR2 YFSETQ. The CDR3 is made up of 14 amino acids.

V is TRBV28 and J is TRBJ2-5, with 12 bases lining up with TRBD2. CDR1 and CDR2 from the germline V gene are MDHEN and SYDVKM. The CDR3 length is 16 residues. V was clipped by 4 bases and J by 3 bases; unmatched bases: 6. CDR3 coding DNA: TGTGCCAGCAGTTCCCGCACTAGCGGGGGGAAAGAGACCCAGTACTTC. It yields the protein CASSSRTSGGKETQYF.

This chain links TRBV24-1 with TRBJ2-5; TRBD1 agrees at 8 bases. Germline V lookup: CDR1 KGHDR, CDR2 SFDVKD. This CDR3 contains 14 residues. The trim removed 6 bases at V and 5 bases at J, leaving 7 bases unmatched. In nucleotides, the CDR3 is TGTGCCACCAGTAACCGACAGGGGATGGAGACCCAGTACTTC. Its protein product is CATSNRQGMETQYF.

The chain recombines TRBV5-6 with TRBJ2-1; TRBD2 might be the D (5 bases). Per the germline V gene, CDR1 is SGHDT and CDR2 is YYEEEE. V lost 0 bases and J lost 12, with 13 bases in between. This CDR3 comprises 13 residues. CDR3 coding DNA: TGTGCCAGCAGCTTGGGGAGGTCCGGTGTGCAGTTCTTC. Encoded protein: CASSLGRSGVQFF.

This clone was recorded only once. The V call is TRBV7-9, the J call TRBJ1-2, with 10 nucleotides matching TRBD1. Germline CDR1 SEHNR, CDR2 FQNEAQ (reference sequence). J gave up 8 bases and V 5 bases, and 14 bases lay outside the gene matches. The CDR3 sequence is 16 residues long. DNA for the CDR3: TGTGCCAGCAGCGCGCGACGGGACAGGGGTTTTGACGGCTACACCTTC. Translating gives CASSARRDRGFDGYTF.

This clone was found a few times. As DNA, the CDR3 is TGCGCCAGCAGCCAAACATTTCAGGGACTGTCGGGCAATCAGCCCCAGCATTTT. The encoded protein is CASSQTFQGLSGNQPQHF. The chain couples TRBV4-1 to TRBJ1-5, with D possibly TRBD1 on 5 matching bases. CDR3 length: 18 residues. V gave up 2 bases and J gave up 2 bases, with 19 bases separating them. Germline lookup yields CDR1 MGHRA and CDR2 YSYEKL.

The chain carries TRBV4-2 and TRBJ2-3; 10 positions match TRBD2. The CDR3 loop spans 19 amino acids. V shed 0 bases and J 5 bases; nucleotides not matched to a gene: 14. Per germline, CDR1 LGHNA and CDR2 YNFKEQ. The CDR3 reads CASSQEGLGGGLAKDTQYF. As DNA, the CDR3 is TGTGCCAGCAGCCAAGAAGGATTAGGGGGGGGACTAGCGAAAGATACGCAGTATTTT.

V gene TRBV7-9 combines with J gene TRBJ2-1, with D perhaps matching TRBD1 or TRBD2 (5 bases each). The V gene lost 5 bases and the J gene lost 0 bases, with 11 bases spanning the gap. CDR3 length: 15 residues. Germline loops: CDR1 SEHNR, CDR2 FQNEAQ (reference sequence). CDR3: CASSLGPTSYNEQFF. In DNA form, the CDR3 reads TGTGCCAGCAGCCTGGGACCTACCTCCTACAATGAGCAGTTCTTC. The variable domain in full, with the rest retrieved from reference TRBV7-9 and TRBJ2-1, is DTGVSQNPRHKITKRGQNVTFRCDPISEHNRLYWYRQTLGQGPEFLTYFQNEAQLEKSRLLSDRFSAERPKGSFSTLEIQRTEQGDSAMYLCASSLGPTSYNEQFFGPGTRLTVL.

Of note for this clone: Relative to the germline gene, one junction end is altered; a read error may explain this. The chain joins TRBV7-2 to TRBJ2-1; the match to TRBD2 covers 12 bases. Germline V lookup: CDR1 SGHTA, CDR2 FQGNSA. This CDR3 has 14 amino acids. This CDR3 reads CASSLSWTSGNILF. CDR3 DNA sequence: TGTGCCAGCAGCTTAAGTTGGACTAGCGGGAACATACTCTTC.

This CDR3 is CASSQGGPNYNEQFF. For the CDR3, the DNA is TGTGCCAGCAGCCAAGGGGGACCGAACTACAATGAGCAGTTCTTC. The J gene is TRBJ2-1, the V gene TRBV14; D assignment may be TRBD1 or TRBD2 (5 bases each). Germline CDR1 SGHDN, CDR2 FVKESK. Trimming removed 1 base from V and 3 bases from J, with 10 bases in between. CDR3 size: 15 residues.

The J gene is TRBJ2-7, the V gene TRBV19; maybe TRBD2 (5 bases). Germline V gene lookup returns CDR1 LNHDA and CDR2 SQIVND (reference sequence). Trimming took off 6 bases at V and 0 bases at J, with 12 bases between the two ends. CDR3 length: 14 residues. The DNA of the CDR3 is TGTGCCAGTAGAGAAAGCGGTGCCTCCTACGAGCAGTACTTC. This gives the protein CASRESGASYEQYF.

V is TRBV15 and J is TRBJ1-2; D is unresolved. In germline, CDR1 is LNHNV, CDR2 YYDKDF (reference sequence). The V end was cut by 1 base, the J end by 1 base, with 7 bases between. The CDR3 is 14 amino acids. Written as DNA, the CDR3 is TGTGCCACCAGCAGAGGTGACATTAACTATGGCTACACCTTC. Encoded protein: CATSRGDINYGYTF.

This clone showed up just once. The V and J genes are TRBV30 and TRBJ2-2, with 10 bases that match TRBD2. V shed 4 bases and J 3 bases; nucleotides not matched to a gene: 8. The CDR3 extends over 16 amino acids. Germline V gene lookup returns CDR1 GTSNPN and CDR2 SVGIG (reference sequence). This CDR3 is CAWKKAGGPYTGELFF. The DNA for the CDR3 is TGTGCCTGGAAGAAAGCGGGGGGGCCGTACACCGGGGAGCTGTTTTTT.

The V call is TRBV2, the J call TRBJ1-4; no reliable D call. V shed 3 bases and J shed 7 bases, with 15 bases lying between them. Germline V lookup: CDR1 SNHLY, CDR2 FYNNEI. The CDR3 totals 15 residues. Written as DNA, the CDR3 is TGTGCCAGCAGTGATCCCGCGGGGTCGGGTGAAAAACTGTTTTTT. The encoded protein is CASSDPAGSGEKLFF.

The chain links TRBV4-2 to TRBJ2-5, with a possible D match to TRBD1 (6 bases). Germline V gives CDR1 LGHNA, CDR2 YNFKEQ. The CDR3 totals 15 residues. V shed 1 base and J shed 5 bases, with 14 bases lying between them. CDR3 sequence: CASSQALGQMETQYF. The DNA of the CDR3 is TGTGCCAGCAGCCAAGCCCTTGGACAGATGGAGACCCAGTACTTC.

This clone occurred once. V usage is TRBV5-6 and J usage is TRBJ1-3; D gene unclear. CDR3 size: 13 residues. Germline CDR1 SGHDT, CDR2 YYEEEE. Trimming removed 2 bases from V and 0 bases from J, with 3 bases in between. CDR3 region: CASSFSSGNTIYF. CDR3 nucleotide sequence: TGTGCCAGCAGCTTTAGCTCTGGAAACACCATATATTTT.

The chain employs TRBV5-6 and TRBJ1-5, with unresolved D. The CDR3 has 14 amino acids. The V end was cut by 1 base, the J end by 7 bases, with 12 bases between. Germline lookup yields CDR1 SGHDT and CDR2 YYEEEE. CDR3 bases: TGTGCCAGCAGCTTGCCAGCCCCTAGACAGCCCCAGCATTTT. Amino acid sequence: CASSLPAPRQPQHF.

This clone was recorded once. This sequence joins TRBV2 and TRBJ2-1; D remains ambiguous. The CDR3 has 13 amino acids. Germline values: CDR1 SNHLY, CDR2 FYNNEI. V was clipped by 8 bases and J by 3 bases, with 11 bases between them. In nucleotides, the CDR3 is TGTGCCAGCTCAGCCGACATCTACAATGAGCAGTTCTTC. This encodes CASSADIYNEQFF.

The chain is built from TRBV25-1 and TRBJ1-2; 9 bases are shared with TRBD1. The V gene end was trimmed by 5 bases and the J gene end by 6 bases; junction bases not matched to a gene: 13. CDR1 and CDR2 (germline): MGHDK, SYGVNS. The CDR3 is 16 residues long. CDR3 in amino acids: CASSPSNRDRADGYTF. Here the CDR3 DNA reads TGTGCCAGCAGTCCCTCAAACCGGGACAGGGCGGATGGCTACACCTTC.

This sequence joins TRBV5-1 and TRBJ2-5; 9 bases line up with TRBD1. CDR1 SGHRS and CDR2 YFSETQ come from the germline V gene. The J segment lost 5 bases and the V segment lost 4 bases, leaving 6 bases of the junction unmatched. The CDR3 extends over 14 amino acids. The CDR3 nucleotides are TGCGCCAGCAGCCCGGGACAGGGTTTGGAGACCCAGTACTTC. Residues: CASSPGQGLETQYF.

This clone has a single count. J is TRBJ2-1 and V is TRBV9; D could derive from TRBD1 or TRBD2 (5 bases each). Trimming removed 3 bases at V and 0 bases at J, with 16 bases between. The CDR3 has 17 amino acids. The germline gives CDR1 SGDLS, CDR2 YYNGEE. This chain's CDR3 is CASSESDTGSSYNEQFF. Here the CDR3 DNA reads TGTGCCAGCAGCGAATCGGACACTGGGAGCTCCTACAATGAGCAGTTCTTC.

The gene calls are TRBV7-9 and TRBJ1-1; D is ambiguous. V lost 5 bases and J 4 bases, leaving 8 bases between the germline ends. The CDR3 loop spans 12 amino acids. Germline V gene sequence: CDR1 SEHNR, CDR2 FQNEAQ (reference sequence). The CDR3 coding sequence is TGTGCCAGCAGCGTAGGAGGCACTGAAGCTTTCTTT. Protein product: CASSVGGTEAFF. Full variable domain (outside the CDR3, taken from reference TRBV7-9 and TRBJ1-1): DTGVSQNPRHKITKRGQNVTFRCDPISEHNRLYWYRQTLGQGPEFLTYFQNEAQLEKSRLLSDRFSAERPKGSFSTLEIQRTEQGDSAMYLCASSVGGTEAFFGQGTRLTVV.

The chain recombines TRBV30 with TRBJ2-7; D possibly corresponds to TRBD1 (5 bases). The CDR3 is made up of 14 amino acids. Germline V gene sequence: CDR1 GTSNPN, CDR2 SVGIG (reference sequence). Trimming shortened V by 0 bases and J by 7 bases, and 16 bases separated the two germline ends. The CDR3: CAWSVSGLAGEQYF. The CDR3 DNA is TGTGCCTGGAGTGTATCCGGGCTCGCAGGGGAGCAGTACTTC. Full variable domain (rest looked up from reference TRBV30 and TRBJ2-7): SQTIHQWPATLVQPVGSPLSLECTVEGTSNPNLYWYRQAAGRGLQLLFYSVGIGQISSEVPQNLSASRPQDRQFILSSKKLLLSDSGFYLCAWSVSGLAGEQYFGPGTRLTVT.